The clone carrying this T cell receptor (beta chain) appeared a few times. The antigen is not known. Molecular-barcoded quantitative 5'-RACE produced these TCR beta libraries. TCRdb recomputed calls from the 5' RACE reads with MiXCR, one row per CDR3 protein. The sample yields approximately 550,000 distinct CDR3 sequences, 9.5% to 15% seen once. Germline CDR1 and CDR2: SGHTA and FQGNSA. This CDR3 has 15 amino acids. V was shortened by 3 bases and J by 7 bases, with 15 bases between the two germline ends. The sample comes from a study of CD8 T cells in ankylosing spondylitis. Study-level results: Seemingly distinctive of ankylosing spondylitis blood was a TCR beta motif formed by eight highly homologous variants. In the blood and synovial fluid of reactive arthritis, some motif variants had been previously reported. In ankylosing spondylitis patients, matched synovial fluid reportedly showed significant enrichment of disease-linked clones.

The sequence came from a male donor with ankylosing spondylitis. The chain couples TRBV7-2 to TRBJ1-4; the D gene is possibly TRBD1 (6 bases). Sequenced input: blood, either unsorted or a sorted T cell fraction (not recorded which). In DNA, the CDR3 is TGTGCCAGCAGCTTGTTAGGGGGTGGAGGTGAAAAACTGTTTTTT. Translated: CASSLLGGGGEKLFF.